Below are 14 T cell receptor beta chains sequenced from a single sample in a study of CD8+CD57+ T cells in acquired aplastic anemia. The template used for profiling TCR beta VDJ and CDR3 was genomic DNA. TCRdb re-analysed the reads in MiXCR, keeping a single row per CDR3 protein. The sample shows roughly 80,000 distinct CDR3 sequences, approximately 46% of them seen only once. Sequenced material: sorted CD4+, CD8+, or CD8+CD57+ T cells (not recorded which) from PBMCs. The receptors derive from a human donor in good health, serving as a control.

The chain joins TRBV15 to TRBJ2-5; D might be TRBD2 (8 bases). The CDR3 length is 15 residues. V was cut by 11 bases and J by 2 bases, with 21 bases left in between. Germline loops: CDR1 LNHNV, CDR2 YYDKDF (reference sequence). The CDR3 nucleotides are TGTGCCGCCGCCGCCGGGGGGGGACAGCAAGAGACCCAGTACTTC. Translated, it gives CAAAAGGGQQETQYF. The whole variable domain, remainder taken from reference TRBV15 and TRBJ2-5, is DAMVIQNPRYQVTQFGKPVTLSCSQTLNHNVMYWYQQKSSQAPKLLFHYYDKDFNNEADTPDNFQSRRPNTSFCFLDIRSPGLGDTAMYLCAAAAGGGQQETQYFGPGTRLLVL.

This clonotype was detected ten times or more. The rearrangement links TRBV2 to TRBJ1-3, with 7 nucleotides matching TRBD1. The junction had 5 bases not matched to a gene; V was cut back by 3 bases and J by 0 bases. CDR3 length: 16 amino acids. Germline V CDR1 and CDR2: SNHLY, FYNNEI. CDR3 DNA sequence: TGTGCCAGCAGTGAGACAGGGAGATACTCTGGAAACACCATATATTTT. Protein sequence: CASSETGRYSGNTIYF.

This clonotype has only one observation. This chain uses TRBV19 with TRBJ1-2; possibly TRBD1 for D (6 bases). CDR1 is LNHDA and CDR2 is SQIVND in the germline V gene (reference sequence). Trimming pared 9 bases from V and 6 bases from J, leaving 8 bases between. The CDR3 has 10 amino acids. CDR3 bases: TGTGCCAGCCGACAGGATGGCTACACCTTC. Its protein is CASRQDGYTF. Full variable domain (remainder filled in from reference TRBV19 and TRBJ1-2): DGGITQSPKYLFRKEGQNVTLSCEQNLNHDAMYWYRQDPGQGLRLIYYSQIVNDFQKGDIAEGYSVSREKKESFPLTVTSAQKNPTAFYLCASRQDGYTFGSGTRLTVV.

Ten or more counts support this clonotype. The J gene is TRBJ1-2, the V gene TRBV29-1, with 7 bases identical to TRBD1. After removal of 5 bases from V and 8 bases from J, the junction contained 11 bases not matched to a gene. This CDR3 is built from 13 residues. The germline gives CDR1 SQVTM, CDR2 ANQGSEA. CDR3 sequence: CSVYPDRVGGYTF. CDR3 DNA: TGCAGCGTTTATCCCGACAGGGTTGGGGGCTACACCTTC.

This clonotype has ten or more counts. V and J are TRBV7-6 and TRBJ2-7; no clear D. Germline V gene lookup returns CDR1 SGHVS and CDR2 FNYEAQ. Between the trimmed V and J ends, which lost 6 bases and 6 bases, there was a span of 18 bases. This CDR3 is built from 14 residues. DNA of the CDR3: TGTGCCAGCAGTCCCACTTCGACTCCTGGCGAGCAGTACTTC. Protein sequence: CASSPTSTPGEQYF.

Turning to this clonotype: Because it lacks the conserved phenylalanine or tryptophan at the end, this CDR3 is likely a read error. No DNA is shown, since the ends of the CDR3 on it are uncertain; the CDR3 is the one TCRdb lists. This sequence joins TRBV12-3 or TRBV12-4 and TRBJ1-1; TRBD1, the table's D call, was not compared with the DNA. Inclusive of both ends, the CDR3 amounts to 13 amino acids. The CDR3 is CASSRDRTLLKGL.

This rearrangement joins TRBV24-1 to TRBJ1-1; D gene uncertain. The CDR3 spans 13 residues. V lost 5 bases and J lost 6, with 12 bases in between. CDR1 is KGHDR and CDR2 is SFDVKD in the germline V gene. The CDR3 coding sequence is TGTGCCACCAGTGCCCAGAGGAGCGCTGAAGCTTTCTTT. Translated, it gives CATSAQRSAEAFF.

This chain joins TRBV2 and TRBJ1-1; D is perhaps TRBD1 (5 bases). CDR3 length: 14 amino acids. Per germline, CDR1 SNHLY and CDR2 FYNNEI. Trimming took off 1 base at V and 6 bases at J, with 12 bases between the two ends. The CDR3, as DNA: TGTGCCAGCAGTGAAGGGGCAGGGTTCCCTGAAGCTTTCTTT. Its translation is CASSEGAGFPEAFF.

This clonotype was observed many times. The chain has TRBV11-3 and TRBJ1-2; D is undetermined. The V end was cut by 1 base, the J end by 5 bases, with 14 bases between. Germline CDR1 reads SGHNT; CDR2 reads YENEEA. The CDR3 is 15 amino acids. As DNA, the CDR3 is TGTGCCAGCAGCTTAGGTCAAACTACTTTATATGGCTACACCTTC. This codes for CASSLGQTTLYGYTF.

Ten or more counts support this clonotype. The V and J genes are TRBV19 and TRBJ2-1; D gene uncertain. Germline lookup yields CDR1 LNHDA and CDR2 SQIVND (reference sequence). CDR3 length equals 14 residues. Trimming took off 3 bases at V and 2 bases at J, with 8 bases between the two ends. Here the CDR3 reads CASSIKDPYNEQFF. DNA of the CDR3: TGTGCCAGTAGTATTAAGGACCCCTACAATGAGCAGTTCTTC.

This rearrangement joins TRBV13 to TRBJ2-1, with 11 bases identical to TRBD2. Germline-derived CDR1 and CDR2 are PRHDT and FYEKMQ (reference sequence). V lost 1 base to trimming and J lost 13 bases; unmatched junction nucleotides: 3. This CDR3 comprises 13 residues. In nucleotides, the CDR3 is TGTGCCAGCAGCTTAGTGACTAGCGGGATTCAGTTCTTC. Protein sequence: CASSLVTSGIQFF.

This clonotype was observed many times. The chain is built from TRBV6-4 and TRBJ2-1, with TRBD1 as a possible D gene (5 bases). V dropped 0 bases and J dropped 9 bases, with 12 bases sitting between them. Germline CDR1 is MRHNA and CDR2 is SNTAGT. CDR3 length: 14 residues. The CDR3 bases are TGTGCCAGCAGTGACTCGACAGAGGTTGGTGAGCAGTTCTTC. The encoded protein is CASSDSTEVGEQFF.

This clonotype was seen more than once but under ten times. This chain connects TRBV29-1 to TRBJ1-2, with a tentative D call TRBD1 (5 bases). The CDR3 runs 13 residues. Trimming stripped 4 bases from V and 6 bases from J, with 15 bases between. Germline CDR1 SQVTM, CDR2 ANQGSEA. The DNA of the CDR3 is TGCAGCGTTGTTTACGCCCCGGGGGATGGCTACACCTTC. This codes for CSVVYAPGDGYTF.

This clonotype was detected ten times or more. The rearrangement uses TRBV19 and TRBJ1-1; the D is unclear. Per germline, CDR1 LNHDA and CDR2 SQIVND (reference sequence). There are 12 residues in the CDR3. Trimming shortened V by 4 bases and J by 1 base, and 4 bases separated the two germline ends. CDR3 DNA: TGTGCCAGTAGTACGGGGAACACTGAAGCTTTCTTT. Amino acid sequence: CASSTGNTEAFF.